The 5 T cell receptor beta chains below come from one sample, sequenced in a study of PD-1 blockade in classical Hodgkin lymphoma. Every single patient, without exception, relapsed after autologous stem cell transplantation, and brentuximab vedotin exposure varied. The repertoire was sequenced with immunoSEQ multiplex PCR; TCRdb's copy has only in-frame clones and lacks some. The table records over 45,000 clones, approximately 73% of them present only once. The sequencing used peripheral blood mononuclear cells (PBMCs), collected before the second cycle of nivolumab. Receptors originate from a human donor with classical Hodgkin lymphoma.

The gene calls are TRBV6-6 and TRBJ2-1; D might be TRBD1 (5 bases). Trimming stripped 2 bases from V and 0 bases from J, with 11 bases between. This CDR3 spans 16 amino acids. CDR1 and CDR2 (germline): MNHNY, SVGAGI (reference sequence). CDR3 coding DNA: TGTGCCAGCAGTTACGGTAGTCAGGGCTCCTACAATGAGCAGTTCTTC. It yields the protein CASSYGSQGSYNEQFF.

Points on this clone: Other nucleotide sequences from this sample produce the same CDR3. The chain couples TRBV6-5 to TRBJ2-2, with D perhaps assigned TRBD1 or TRBD2 (6 bases each). The CDR3 runs 15 residues. The V gene lost 5 bases and the J gene lost 6 bases, with 16 bases spanning the gap. The V gene's germline CDR1 is MNHEY and CDR2 SVGAGI. The CDR3 coding sequence is TGTGCCAGCAGTGCCAGCTGGGGGGCGGCCGGGGAGCTGTTTTTT. This gives the protein CASSASWGAAGELFF.

The rearrangement uses TRBV27 and TRBJ2-3; TRBD2 aligns across 9 bases. In germline, CDR1 is MNHEY, CDR2 SMNVEV (reference sequence). This CDR3 spans 15 amino acids. V dropped 5 bases and J dropped 0; count of bases not matched to a gene: 3. In DNA form, the CDR3 reads TGTGCCAGCAGTCAGACTAGCGGAAGCACAGATACGCAGTATTTT. It is translated as CASSQTSGSTDTQYF.

V is TRBV28 and J is TRBJ2-5; possible D gene TRBD1, 5 bases. V lost 1 base to trimming and J lost 1 base, with 13 bases between them. Germline CDR1 and CDR2: MDHEN and SYDVKM. The CDR3 sequence is 16 residues long. DNA for the CDR3: TGTGCCAGCAGTTTATCTGGGGCTGTGAGCCAAGAGACCCAGTACTTC. It yields the protein CASSLSGAVSQETQYF. Drawing the rest from reference TRBV28 and TRBJ2-5, the complete variable domain is DVKVTQSSRYLVKRTGEKVFLECVQDMDHENMFWYRQDPGLGLRLIYFSYDVKMKEKGDIPEGYSVSREKKERFSLILESASTNQTSMYLCASSLSGAVSQETQYFGPGTRLLVL.

The gene calls are TRBV10-1 and TRBJ2-2; 10 bases agree with TRBD1. Trimming removed 5 bases from V and 4 bases from J; junction bases left unmatched: 1. Germline V gene sequence: CDR1 WNHNN, CDR2 SYGVQD (reference sequence). The CDR3 is made up of 14 amino acids. The CDR3 loop reads CASSRTGGTGELFF. The CDR3 DNA reads TGCGCCAGCAGTCGGACAGGGGGCACCGGGGAGCTGTTTTTT.